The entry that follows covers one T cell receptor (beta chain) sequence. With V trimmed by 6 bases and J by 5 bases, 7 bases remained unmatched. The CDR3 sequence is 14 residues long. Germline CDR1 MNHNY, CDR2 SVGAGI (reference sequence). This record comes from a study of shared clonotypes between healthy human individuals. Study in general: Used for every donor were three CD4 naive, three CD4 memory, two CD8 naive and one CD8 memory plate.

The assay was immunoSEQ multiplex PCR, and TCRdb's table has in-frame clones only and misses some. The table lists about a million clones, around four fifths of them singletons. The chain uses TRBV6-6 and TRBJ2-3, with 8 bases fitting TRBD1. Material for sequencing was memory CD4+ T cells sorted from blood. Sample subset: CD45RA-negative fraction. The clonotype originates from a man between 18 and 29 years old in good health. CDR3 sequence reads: CASSDPGQVDTQYF. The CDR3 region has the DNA TGTGCCAGCAGCGATCCGGGACAGGTAGATACGCAGTATTTT.